The 5 T cell receptor beta chains given below trace back to one sample, sequenced in a study of T cell clonality in common variable immunodeficiency. Clones were read by immunoSEQ multiplex PCR, and TCRdb kept only the in-frame ones, dropping some. This sample comprises around 39,000 clones, none seen once only. Sequenced: peripheral blood mononuclear cells. These TCRs come from a person aged 18 to 75 in good health.

This clone was counted at least ten times. The CDR3 extends 3 residues past the end of the read, so its final part is completed from the germline J gene. This sequence joins TRBV29-1 and TRBJ1-2, with D possibly matching TRBD1 (5 bases). This CDR3 comprises 14 residues. Trimming pared 1 base from V and 1 base from J, leaving 10 bases between. CDR1 and CDR2 (germline): SQVTM, ANQGSEA. The CDR3 bases that were read are TGCAGCGTTGAAGCTCAGACAGTTAACTATGGC. This codes for CSVEAQTVNYG. The CDR3 as a whole reads CSVEAQTVNYGYTF. The whole variable domain, remainder taken from reference TRBV29-1 and TRBJ1-2, is SAVISQKPSRDICQRGTSLTIQCQVDSQVTMMFWYRQQPGQSLTLIATANQGSEATYESGFVIDKFPISRPNLTFSTLTVSNMSPEDSSIYLCSVEAQTVNYGYTFGSGTRLTVV.

This clone was counted ten times or more. The CDR3 goes on 3 residues after the read ends, and that part is filled in from the germline J gene. This sequence joins TRBV2 and TRBJ1-1; 10 positions match TRBD1. This CDR3 has 12 amino acids. Germline V gene sequence: CDR1 SNHLY, CDR2 FYNNEI. CDR3 bases read: TGTGCCAGCAGCGTGGACAGGGGGGAA. It encodes CASSVDRGE. The complete CDR3 sequence is CASSVDRGEAFF.

Remarks on this clone: The CDR3 is cut off 3 residues early in the read; its end comes from the germline J gene. The gene calls are TRBV19 and TRBJ2-7; 8 bases agree with TRBD2. CDR3 length equals 15 residues. After removal of 5 bases from V and 4 bases from J, the junction contained 10 bases not matched to a gene. CDR1 and CDR2 (germline): LNHDA, SQIVND (reference sequence). The CDR3 region is CASSPQGLVAYEQYF. The sequenced part of the CDR3 DNA is TGTGCCAGTAGTCCTCAGGGACTAGTTGCGTACGAG.

This clone appeared many times. With the read ending 3 residues before the CDR3 end, the germline J gene is used to fill in that end. V gene TRBV20-1 combines with J gene TRBJ2-1; D perhaps matches TRBD2 (6 bases). The CDR3 is 13 amino acids. V lost 0 bases, J lost 8 bases, and 11 bases lay in between. Per germline, CDR1 DFQATT and CDR2 SNEGSKA (reference sequence). CDR3 DNA, as far as it was read: TGCAGTGCTAGAGACGGGGGAATTCATGAG. Protein product: CSARDGGIHE. The complete CDR3 sequence is CSARDGGIHEQFF.

There are many counts of this clone. The read stops 3 residues short of the end of the CDR3; the missing end is completed from the germline J gene. V gene TRBV20-1 combines with J gene TRBJ1-2; 7 bases line up with TRBD1. The CDR3 covers 13 residues. V dropped 0 bases and J dropped 2; count of bases not matched to a gene: 0. Germline V gene sequence: CDR1 DFQATT, CDR2 SNEGSKA (reference sequence). CDR3 protein: CSAREDRNYGYTF. Incomplete CDR3 DNA: TGCAGTGCTAGAGAGGACAGGAACTATGGC.